A selection of T cell receptor beta chains follows, all from one sample in a study of T cell responses to AZD1222 COVID-19 vaccine. Data came from immunoSEQ multiplex PCR; TCRdb stores just in-frame clones and leaves some out. The sample shows roughly 150,000 clones, just under 95% of them seen only once. The starting material was peripheral blood, obtained on day 0 of AZD1222 vaccination. The receptors derive from an adult in good health. CDR3s include the opening cysteine and the closing phenylalanine or tryptophan. D genes are given only for firm matches. Clone size appears in some rows only: once, few, many, or a class for an expanded clone.

CDR3 length,clone size,V gene,D gene,J gene,CDR3 protein,CDR3 DNA
15,.,TRBV5-1,.,TRBJ2-1,CASSLVGTGYNEQFF,TGCGCCAGCAGCTTGGTCGGGACTGGTTACAATGAGCAGTTCTTC
14,.,TRBV2,.,TRBJ1-1,CASSLLTGNTEAFF,TGTGCCAGCAGCTTATTGACAGGGAACACTGAAGCTTTCTTT
15,.,TRBV5-1,TRBD1,TRBJ2-1,CASSPTGQGFNEQFF,TGCGCCAGCAGCCCTACGGGACAGGGGTTTAATGAGCAGTTCTTC
13,once,TRBV19,.,TRBJ1-1,CASSIQVNTEAFF,TGTGCCAGTAGCATACAGGTGAACACTGAAGCTTTCTTT
15,.,TRBV10-3,.,TRBJ2-3,CAISQRDRPIDTQYF,TGTGCCATCAGTCAAAGAGACAGACCGATAGATACGCAGTATTTT
14,.,TRBV4-2,TRBD1,TRBJ1-2,CASSQLGQGHGYTF,TGTGCCAGCAGCCAACTCGGACAGGGGCATGGCTACACCTTC
16,.,TRBV7-6,.,TRBJ1-1,CASSLGIRGPNTEAFF,TGTGCCAGCAGCTTAGGCATCCGGGGCCCGAACACTGAAGCTTTCTTT
15,.,TRBV19,.,TRBJ1-3,CASRIGGGSGNTIYF,TGTGCCAGTAGGATCGGAGGGGGCTCTGGAAACACCATATATTTT
14,.,TRBV27,.,TRBJ2-1,CASGMRTSYNEQFF,TGTGCCAGCGGAATGAGAACATCCTACAATGAGCAGTTCTTC
16,.,TRBV6-2/TRBV6-3,TRBD1,TRBJ1-2,CASSFPRDSVTDGYTF,TGTGCCAGCAGTTTTCCCCGGGACAGTGTTACCGATGGCTACACCTTC
15,.,TRBV30,.,TRBJ1-4,CAWTRSPGPNEKLFF,TGTGCCTGGACCCGAAGCCCAGGGCCAAATGAAAAACTGTTTTTT
16,.,TRBV3-1/TRBV3-2,.,TRBJ1-3,CASSQGASFSGNTIYF,TGTGCCAGCAGCCAGGGAGCCTCCTTCTCTGGAAACACCATATATTTT
14,.,TRBV5-1,TRBD1,TRBJ2-5,CASMTGAGKETQYF,TGCGCCAGCATGACAGGGGCGGGCAAGGAGACCCAGTACTTC
11,few,TRBV27,.,TRBJ2-7,CASSLLNEQYF,TGTGCCAGCAGTCTCCTCAACGAGCAGTACTTC
15,.,TRBV6-5,.,TRBJ1-1,CASSYSGQGNTEAFF,TGTGCCAGCAGTTACTCGGGGCAGGGGAACACTGAAGCTTTCTTT